This T cell receptor (beta chain) emerged from a study of cytomegalovirus exposure and HLA in healthy donors. Concerning this clone: Its antigen is as yet unknown.

The CDR3 is 14 amino acids. Germline CDR1 and CDR2: SGHRS and YFSETQ. V dropped 5 bases and J dropped 4 bases, with 16 bases sitting between them. Study-wide results and caveats: Some V segments could not be told apart, so they were left out, TRBV6-2 and TRBV6-3 among them.

The PCR was carried out with 60 Vbeta primers and 13 Jbeta primers. TCRdb keeps only in-frame clones here, not all; method: immunoSEQ multiplex PCR. The specimen's table records under 75,000 clones. This TCR derives from a female donor in good health and CMV-seropositive. The sample was PBMCs. The rearrangement links TRBV5-1 to TRBJ2-7, with D maybe TRBD1 (5 bases). CDR3 in amino acids: CASRDAGNPYEQYF. CDR3 DNA sequence: TGCGCCAGCAGGGATGCAGGGAACCCGTACGAGCAGTACTTC.